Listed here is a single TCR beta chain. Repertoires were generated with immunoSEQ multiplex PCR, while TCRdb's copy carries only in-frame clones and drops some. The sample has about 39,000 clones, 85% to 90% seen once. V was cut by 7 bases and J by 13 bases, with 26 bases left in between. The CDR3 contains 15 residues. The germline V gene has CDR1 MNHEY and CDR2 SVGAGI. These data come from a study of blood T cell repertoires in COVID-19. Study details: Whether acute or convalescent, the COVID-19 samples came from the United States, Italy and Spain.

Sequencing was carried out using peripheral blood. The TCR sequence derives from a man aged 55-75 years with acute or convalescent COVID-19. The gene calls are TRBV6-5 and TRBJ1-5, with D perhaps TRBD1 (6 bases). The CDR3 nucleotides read TGTGCCAGCATCTCCGGAGGCCTCGGGGGGCTCGAACAGCATTTT. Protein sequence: CASISGGLGGLEQHF.